The 27 T cell receptor beta chains reported below all come from one sample, sequenced in a study of blood T cell repertoires in COVID-19. Only in-frame clones appear in the TCRdb table, and some are missing; sequencing was by immunoSEQ multiplex PCR. Here the sample spans tens of thousands of clones, approximately 80% being singletons. The sample comprised peripheral blood. These TCRs come from a man older than 75 with active or convalescent COVID-19.

V and J are TRBV4-2 and TRBJ1-5; D is possibly TRBD1 (5 bases). This CDR3 spans 15 amino acids. From germline, CDR1 is LGHNA and CDR2 YNFKEQ. Trimming removed 2 bases from V and 3 bases from J, with 11 bases in between. The DNA of the CDR3 is TGTGCCAGCAGCCAAACGACAGCGTCCAATCAGCCCCAGCATTTT. It translates to CASSQTTASNQPQHF.

The chain combines TRBV30 with TRBJ2-7, with TRBD2 as a possible D gene (6 bases). V was clipped by 4 bases and J by 3 bases, with 13 bases between them. The CDR3 extends over 13 amino acids. Germline V gives CDR1 GTSNPN, CDR2 SVGIG (reference sequence). DNA for the CDR3: TGTGCCTGGACGCGCGGGGCTTACTACGAGCAGTACTTC. Translated, it gives CAWTRGAYYEQYF.

This clone was observed a handful of times. The rearrangement joins TRBV18 to TRBJ2-7; 9 positions agree with TRBD2. The CDR3 has 15 residues. V lost 3 bases to trimming and J lost 2 bases; unmatched junction nucleotides: 5. Germline CDR1 is KGHSH and CDR2 is LQKENI. As DNA, the CDR3 is TGTGCCAGCTCACCTCCGGGACTAGCTGCCTACGAGCAGTACTTC. Protein: CASSPPGLAAYEQYF.

The chain has TRBV5-6 and TRBJ2-7, with 9 bases fitting TRBD1. Germline V CDR1 and CDR2: SGHDT, YYEEEE. V lost 0 bases, J lost 5 bases, and 12 bases stayed unmatched. CDR3 size: 17 residues. The CDR3 loop is CASSLAFRDRDLNEQYF. As DNA, the CDR3 is TGTGCCAGCAGCTTGGCCTTCCGGGACAGGGATCTCAACGAGCAGTACTTC.

V is TRBV3-1 (or the pseudogene TRBV3-2) and J is TRBJ1-4; 9 bases fit TRBD1. The CDR3 contains 17 residues. Germline CDR1 is LGHDT and CDR2 is YNNKEL (reference sequence). J gave up 3 bases and V 3 bases, and 8 bases lay outside the gene matches. The CDR3 region is CASSHFGQGFANEKLFF. CDR3 bases: TGTGCCAGCAGCCACTTTGGACAGGGGTTTGCTAATGAAAAACTGTTTTTT.

This rearrangement joins TRBV5-1 to TRBJ2-5, with D possibly TRBD1 on 6 matching bases. The V and J ends lost 4 bases and 5 bases respectively, with 12 bases between them. CDR3 length: 13 amino acids. The germline CDR1 and CDR2 sequences are SGHRS and YFSETQ. The CDR3 loop is CASSLQGRETQYF. DNA of the CDR3: TGCGCCAGCAGCCTACAGGGAAGGGAGACCCAGTACTTC. Combining the CDR3 with reference TRBV5-1 and TRBJ2-5 gives the whole variable domain KAGVTQTPRYLIKTRGQQVTLSCSPISGHRSVSWYQQTPGQGLQFLFEYFSETQRNKGNFPGRFSGRQFSNSRSEMNVSTLELGDSALYLCASSLQGRETQYFGPGTRLLVL.

The V gene is TRBV30, the J gene TRBJ1-4; a possible D gene is TRBD1 (5 bases). The CDR3 length is 13 residues. V was clipped by 5 bases and J by 8 bases, with 15 bases between them. Germline V gives CDR1 GTSNPN, CDR2 SVGIG (reference sequence). The chain's CDR3 is CAWGVGYREKLFF. The CDR3 region has the DNA TGTGCCTGGGGAGTGGGTTACAGGGAAAAACTGTTTTTT.

The rearrangement uses TRBV10-2 and TRBJ1-1; TRBD1 matches 8 bases. With 10 bases clipped from V and 4 bases from J, the junction kept 17 bases outside the gene matches. The CDR3 contains 16 residues. Germline V CDR1 and CDR2: WSHSY, SAAADI. CDR3 sequence reads: CATKNGGQGRTTEAFF. Written as DNA, the CDR3 is TGCGCCACCAAAAACGGAGGACAGGGTCGGACCACTGAAGCTTTCTTT.

The V gene is TRBV11-2, the J gene TRBJ2-5; 7 bases line up with TRBD2. This CDR3 is built from 14 residues. Germline CDR1 SGHAT, CDR2 FQNNGV. The junction had 7 bases not matched to a gene; V was cut back by 5 bases and J by 4 bases. The CDR3 sequence is CASSPTTSPETQYF. Written as DNA, the CDR3 is TGTGCCAGCAGCCCCACGACTAGCCCAGAGACCCAGTACTTC. Together with reference TRBV11-2 and TRBJ2-5, the CDR3 gives the full variable domain: EAGVAQSPRYKIIEKRQSVAFWCNPISGHATLYWYQQILGQGPKLLIQFQNNGVVDDSQLPKDRFSAERLKGVDSTLKIQPAKLEDSAVYLCASSPTTSPETQYFGPGTRLLVL.

The chain uses TRBV6-2 or TRBV6-3 and TRBJ2-7; TRBD1 agrees at 9 bases. V lost 6 bases to trimming and J lost 6 bases; unmatched junction nucleotides: 12. The CDR3 runs 15 residues. Per germline, CDR1 MNHEY and CDR2 SVGEGT. CDR3 amino acids: CASSQVVRDRVEQYF. CDR3 DNA: TGTGCCAGCAGCCAAGTAGTCCGGGACAGGGTCGAGCAGTACTTC.

The chain combines TRBV5-1 with TRBJ1-1; 8 nucleotides match TRBD1. The CDR3 length is 15 residues. CDR1 is SGHRS, CDR2 YFSETQ, per germline. V lost 4 bases to trimming and J lost 6 bases; unmatched junction nucleotides: 11. For the CDR3, the DNA is TGCGCCAGCAGCCTAGCCGTGGGACAGGCATCTGAAGCTTTCTTT. This sequence encodes CASSLAVGQASEAFF.

This chain links TRBV27 with TRBJ2-7; D gene unclear. Trimming removed 7 bases from V and 2 bases from J, with 9 bases in between. The CDR3 totals 12 residues. From germline, CDR1 is MNHEY and CDR2 SMNVEV (reference sequence). CDR3 region: CASTHSPYEQYF. CDR3 nucleotides: TGTGCCAGCACCCACAGCCCCTACGAGCAGTACTTC.

This rearrangement joins TRBV4-1 to TRBJ2-3, with 12 bases aligning to TRBD2. The CDR3 covers 17 residues. Looked up from germline, CDR1 is MGHRA and CDR2 is YSYEKL. V shed 4 bases and J 5 bases; nucleotides not matched to a gene: 10. This chain's CDR3 is CASSPYRTSGVQDTQYF. The CDR3 bases are TGCGCCAGCAGCCCTTATCGGACTAGCGGGGTGCAAGATACGCAGTATTTT.

The V gene is TRBV10-2, the J gene TRBJ2-7, with 9 nucleotides matching TRBD2. The CDR3 totals 13 residues. In germline, CDR1 is WSHSY, CDR2 SAAADI. Trimming cost V 6 bases and J 3 bases; bases outside gene matches: 3. The CDR3 loop is CASRSAGGYEQYF. The CDR3, as DNA: TGCGCCAGCAGGTCAGCGGGGGGCTACGAGCAGTACTTC.

This rearrangement joins TRBV27 to TRBJ2-1; tentative D call: TRBD1 (5 bases). Per the germline V gene, CDR1 is MNHEY and CDR2 is SMNVEV (reference sequence). The V and J ends lost 8 bases and 0 bases respectively, with 11 bases between them. This CDR3 has 14 amino acids. As DNA, the CDR3 is TGTGCCAGCCTCCCTAGGGGCTCCTACAATGAGCAGTTCTTC. It yields the protein CASLPRGSYNEQFF.

The chain combines TRBV27 with TRBJ1-4; 8 positions match TRBD1. The germline V gene encodes CDR1 MNHEY and CDR2 SMNVEV (reference sequence). The CDR3 has 15 amino acids. J gave up 3 bases and V 5 bases, and 5 bases lay outside the gene matches. CDR3 sequence: CASSRQGPPNEKLFF. The CDR3 DNA follows: TGTGCCAGCAGTAGACAGGGGCCTCCTAATGAAAAACTGTTTTTT.

The chain is built from TRBV29-1 and TRBJ2-5; D ambiguous. CDR1 is SQVTM, CDR2 ANQGSEA, per germline. V lost 8 bases to trimming and J lost 5 bases, with 15 bases between them. CDR3 length: 12 amino acids. The CDR3 DNA reads as TGCAGCAGCGCCCCAACCCCGGAGACCCAGTACTTC. Its translation is CSSAPTPETQYF.

The J gene is TRBJ1-5, the V gene TRBV6-2 or TRBV6-3, with 8 bases that match TRBD1. This CDR3 is built from 16 residues. The germline gives CDR1 MNHEY, CDR2 SVGEGT. Germline trimming cut 4 bases from V and 2 bases from J; bases unmatched to any gene: 7. This CDR3 reads CASSSAPGQGNQPQHF. The CDR3 nucleotides read TGTGCCAGCAGTTCAGCGCCGGGACAGGGCAATCAGCCCCAGCATTTT.

This chain uses TRBV6-2 or TRBV6-3 with TRBJ1-2; 7 bases map to TRBD1. V was clipped by 6 bases and J by 8 bases; unmatched bases: 6. The V gene's germline CDR1 is MNHEY and CDR2 SVGEGT. CDR3 size: 12 residues. CDR3 in amino acids: CASSPQGYGYTF. The CDR3 DNA sequence: TGTGCCAGCAGCCCACAGGGGTACGGCTACACCTTC.

The V and J genes are TRBV10-2 and TRBJ2-2, with TRBD2 matching 9 bases. Germline values: CDR1 WSHSY, CDR2 SAAADI. V dropped 3 bases and J dropped 7; count of bases not matched to a gene: 9. The CDR3 covers 16 residues. The CDR3 loop is CASSEFGGGAFGELFF. CDR3 nucleotides: TGCGCCAGCAGTGAATTTGGCGGGGGGGCCTTCGGGGAGCTGTTTTTT.

The table lists this clone with a count of one. The chain links TRBV19 to TRBJ1-1, with 7 bases matching TRBD1. V was clipped by 3 bases and J by 2 bases; unmatched bases: 6. This CDR3 comprises 15 residues. Germline V CDR1 and CDR2: LNHDA, SQIVND (reference sequence). This chain's CDR3 is CASSIGGQRNTEAFF. The DNA for the CDR3 is TGTGCCAGTAGTATCGGGGGACAGAGAAACACTGAAGCTTTCTTT.

The V and J genes are TRBV30 and TRBJ1-5, with a weak D call TRBD1 (5 bases). The CDR3 is made up of 14 amino acids. V dropped 2 bases and J dropped 4 bases, with 12 bases sitting between them. Germline V gene lookup returns CDR1 GTSNPN and CDR2 SVGIG (reference sequence). This CDR3 is CAWSMSGGNQPQHF. The CDR3 region has the DNA TGTGCCTGGAGTATGAGCGGGGGGAATCAGCCCCAGCATTTT.

V usage is TRBV7-2 and J usage is TRBJ1-2, with TRBD1 matching 9 bases. The CDR3 is 14 amino acids. Looked up from germline, CDR1 is SGHTA and CDR2 is FQGNSA. V lost 3 bases and J lost 7; bases outside the gene matches: 6. The CDR3 protein is CASSLLQGASGYTF. The CDR3 coding sequence is TGTGCCAGCAGCTTGTTACAGGGGGCAAGTGGCTACACCTTC.

The DNA of the CDR3 is TGTGCCAGCAGTTACGGACAGGGAATAAACTATGGCTACACCTTC. Its protein product is CASSYGQGINYGYTF. The chain has TRBV6-2 or TRBV6-3 and TRBJ1-2; 8 bases are a match to TRBD1. Germline loops: CDR1 MNHEY, CDR2 SVGEGT. J gave up 2 bases and V 2 bases, and 4 bases lay outside the gene matches. The CDR3 sequence is 15 residues long.

The J gene is TRBJ1-2, the V gene TRBV9; 9 nucleotides agree with TRBD1. V shed 3 bases and J 6 bases; nucleotides not matched to a gene: 6. Germline V gene sequence: CDR1 SGDLS, CDR2 YYNGEE. The CDR3 has 14 residues. CDR3 residues: CASSGDRGVDGYTF. The CDR3 bases are TGTGCCAGCAGCGGAGACAGGGGGGTCGATGGCTACACCTTC.

This chain joins TRBV11-2 and TRBJ2-2, with D possibly being TRBD2 (7 bases). The CDR3 consists of 15 residues. Germline values: CDR1 SGHAT, CDR2 FQNNGV. Trimming pared 1 base from V and 7 bases from J, leaving 13 bases between. The CDR3 protein is CASSLVRGGGGELFF. CDR3 DNA sequence: TGTGCCAGCAGCTTAGTGAGGGGGGGCGGCGGGGAGCTGTTTTTT. Together with reference TRBV11-2 and TRBJ2-2, the CDR3 gives the full variable domain: EAGVAQSPRYKIIEKRQSVAFWCNPISGHATLYWYQQILGQGPKLLIQFQNNGVVDDSQLPKDRFSAERLKGVDSTLKIQPAKLEDSAVYLCASSLVRGGGGELFFGEGSRLTVL.

The J gene is TRBJ1-5, the V gene TRBV6-5; TRBD1 might be the D (6 bases). CDR1 and CDR2 (germline): MNHEY, SVGAGI. The ends were cut back, 6 bases at V and 4 bases at J, with 13 bases in the middle. The CDR3 has 14 residues. The CDR3 DNA follows: TGTGCCAGCAGGGCTGGACAGTTGAATCAGCCCCAGCATTTT. Amino acid sequence: CASRAGQLNQPQHF.